The clone carrying this T cell receptor beta chain was seen a handful of times. This entry is derived from a study of identical twins. The CDR3 covers 15 residues. V shed 1 base and J shed 2 bases, with 8 bases lying between them. CDR1 MGHRA and CDR2 YSYEKL come from the germline V gene. TCRdb passed the 5' RACE reads through MiXCR, listing each CDR3 protein once. Here the sample spans 1,800,000 or so distinct CDR3 sequences, about 32% being singletons. This sequence was found in a newborn girl in good health. Sequencing was carried out using cord blood. The V gene is TRBV4-1, the J gene TRBJ2-2, with unresolved D. The CDR3 spells CASSQVLGNTGELFF. CDR3 nucleotides: TGCGCCAGCAGCCAAGTGTTGGGAAACACCGGGGAGCTGTTTTTT.